A selection of T cell receptor beta chains follows, all from one sample in a study of blood T cell repertoires in COVID-19. This table comes from immunoSEQ multiplex PCR, and its TCRdb copy is limited to in-frame clones, with some not included. This sample has about 130,000 clones; over 70% occur once, and the top ten carry around 18%. Sequenced input: peripheral blood. The receptor set was obtained from a man older than 75 with acute or convalescent COVID-19. Both conserved end residues are part of each CDR3. The D gene is left open where the match is weak. A clone size is listed for some rows: how often the clone was seen (once, few, many), or a class if it is expanded.

size: .; length: 17; V: TRBV11-2; D: TRBD2; J: TRBJ2-2; CDR3: CASSQPSGTIPTGELFF; DNA: TGTGCCAGCAGCCAGCCATCCGGGACTATACCCACCGGGGAGCTGTTTTTT
size: .; length: 12; V: TRBV9; D: .; J: TRBJ1-6; CDR3: CASSGNRAPLHF; DNA: TGTGCCAGCAGCGGTAACAGGGCCCCCCTCCACTTT
size: .; length: 18; V: TRBV25-1; D: TRBD1; J: TRBJ1-2; CDR3: CASSGLAGTGGFNYGYTF; DNA: TGTGCCAGCAGTGGTCTGGCCGGGACAGGGGGTTTCAACTATGGCTACACCTTC
size: .; length: 13; V: TRBV10-3; D: TRBD2; J: TRBJ2-1; CDR3: CAIGSGGAEEQFF; DNA: TGTGCCATCGGGAGCGGGGGGGCTGAGGAGCAGTTCTTC
size: .; length: 14; V: TRBV3-1/TRBV3-2; D: TRBD1; J: TRBJ1-1; CDR3: CASSQGYRGTEAFF; DNA: TGTGCCAGCAGCCAAGGCTACAGGGGTACTGAAGCTTTCTTT
size: .; length: 17; V: TRBV5-1; D: TRBD1; J: TRBJ1-1; CDR3: CASSRGSGTGPNTEAFF; DNA: TGCGCCAGCAGCCGCGGGTCGGGGACAGGGCCGAACACTGAAGCTTTCTTT
size: .; length: 14; V: TRBV5-5; D: .; J: TRBJ2-7; CDR3: CASSDQTGTYEQYF; DNA: TGTGCCAGCAGCGACCAGACGGGAACCTACGAGCAGTACTTC
size: .; length: 14; V: TRBV2; D: .; J: TRBJ1-5; CDR3: CASSVGGAGQPQHF; DNA: TGTGCCAGCAGTGTCGGGGGGGCTGGTCAGCCCCAGCATTTT
size: .; length: 16; V: TRBV23-1; D: .; J: TRBJ1-2; CDR3: CASSHPRTDINYGYTF; DNA: TGCGCCAGCAGTCACCCCAGGACTGACATCAACTATGGCTACACCTTC
size: once; length: 16; V: TRBV11-3; D: TRBD2; J: TRBJ2-5; CDR3: CASSLDPRGGRETQYF; DNA: TGTGCCAGCAGCTTAGACCCACGGGGGGGCCGAGAGACCCAGTACTTC
size: .; length: 12; V: TRBV3-1/TRBV3-2; D: .; J: TRBJ1-2; CDR3: CASSQRDWGYTF; DNA: TGTGCCAGCAGCCAAAGAGATTGGGGCTACACCTTC
size: .; length: 15; V: TRBV5-5; D: TRBD1; J: TRBJ2-1; CDR3: CASSFRGDSYNEQFF; DNA: TGTGCCAGCAGCTTCCGAGGGGACAGTTACAATGAGCAGTTCTTC
size: .; length: 15; V: TRBV6-2/TRBV6-3; D: TRBD1; J: TRBJ1-1; CDR3: CASSSPGQVSTQAFF; DNA: TGTGCCAGCAGCTCCCCTGGACAGGTCTCTACTCAAGCTTTCTTT
size: .; length: 14; V: TRBV2; D: TRBD1; J: TRBJ2-3; CDR3: CASSAGQGADTQYF; DNA: TGTGCCAGCAGTGCGGGACAGGGGGCAGATACGCAGTATTTT
size: .; length: 15; V: TRBV10-3; D: TRBD1; J: TRBJ2-1; CDR3: CAISGQGGPYTEQFF; DNA: TGTGCCATCAGCGGACAGGGTGGACCATACACGGAGCAGTTCTTC
size: .; length: 20; V: TRBV10-3; D: .; J: TRBJ1-3; CDR3: CAISESGVGLGTSSGNTIYF; DNA: TGTGCCATCAGTGAGTCGGGTGTAGGCTTGGGGACAAGCTCTGGAAACACCATATATTTT
size: .; length: 14; V: TRBV5-8; D: TRBD1; J: TRBJ2-7; CDR3: CASSKRDSLYEQYF; DNA: TGTGCCAGCAGCAAACGGGACAGCCTGTACGAGCAGTACTTC
size: .; length: 13; V: TRBV19; D: .; J: TRBJ1-3; CDR3: CASSNGVGNTIYF; DNA: TGTGCCAGTAGTAATGGAGTTGGAAACACCATATATTTT
size: .; length: 16; V: TRBV23-1; D: .; J: TRBJ1-5; CDR3: CASSQSKAVPNQPQHF; DNA: TGCGCCAGCAGTCAATCGAAAGCCGTACCAAATCAGCCCCAGCATTTT
size: .; length: 16; V: TRBV2; D: .; J: TRBJ1-3; CDR3: CASSEAGLLPGNTIYF; DNA: TGTGCCAGCAGTGAAGCGGGCCTACTCCCTGGAAACACCATATATTTT
size: once; length: 19; V: TRBV5-6; D: .; J: TRBJ1-4; CDR3: CASSLGGPFFRPTNEKLFF; DNA: TGTGCCAGCAGCTTGGGGGGGCCCTTCTTTCGTCCAACTAATGAAAAACTGTTTTTT
size: .; length: 13; V: TRBV7-6; D: .; J: TRBJ1-6; CDR3: CASSFGGNSPLHF; DNA: TGTGCCAGCAGCTTTGGCGGGAATTCACCCCTCCACTTT
size: .; length: 14; V: TRBV9; D: .; J: TRBJ2-7; CDR3: CASSVAVGAYEQYF; DNA: TGTGCCAGCAGCGTAGCGGTCGGAGCCTACGAGCAGTACTTC
size: .; length: 14; V: TRBV3-1/TRBV3-2; D: .; J: TRBJ1-1; CDR3: CASSQIPQNTEAFF; DNA: TGTGCCAGCAGCCAGATCCCACAGAACACTGAAGCTTTCTTT
size: few; length: 16; V: TRBV24-1; D: TRBD1; J: TRBJ2-3; CDR3: CATREPGQGFTDTQYF; DNA: TGTGCCACCAGAGAACCGGGACAGGGGTTTACAGATACGCAGTATTTT
size: .; length: 15; V: TRBV3-1/TRBV3-2; D: .; J: TRBJ1-3; CDR3: CASSHYADSGNTIYF; DNA: TGTGCCAGCAGCCACTATGCCGACTCTGGAAACACCATATATTTT
size: .; length: 15; V: TRBV27; D: TRBD1; J: TRBJ2-7; CDR3: CASSPRQGLTYEQYF; DNA: TGTGCCAGCAGTCCTAGACAGGGTCTAACCTACGAGCAGTACTTC
size: few; length: 13; V: TRBV7-9; D: TRBD1; J: TRBJ1-2; CDR3: CASRQGQGEGYTF; DNA: TGTGCCAGCAGGCAGGGACAGGGAGAAGGCTACACCTTC
size: .; length: 15; V: TRBV7-2; D: .; J: TRBJ1-5; CDR3: CASSALRGSNQPQHF; DNA: TGTGCCAGCAGCGCGCTCAGGGGTAGCAATCAGCCCCAGCATTTT